These T cell receptor beta chains were read from a single sample in a study of cytomegalovirus exposure and HLA in healthy donors. Libraries were prepared by immunoSEQ multiplex PCR; TCRdb keeps only in-frame clonotypes and omits some of them. The sample contains 95,000 to 100,000 clones, more than 80% of which appear only once. The source material was PBMCs. These receptor sequences come from a young man in good health and CMV-seronegative. The CDR3 runs from the conserved cysteine through the conserved F or W. Size values are once, few and many counts, or a class for expanded clones, and some rows have none.

.,TRBV11-2,16,CASSLDRLADFYEQYF
.,TRBV7-8,15,CASSPRTGIPYEQYF
.,TRBV5-3,18,CARSSSPGDGSLPDEQYF
.,TRBV6-5,13,CASSDTGQETQYF
.,TRBV11-2,13,CASSLVVDYGYTF
few,TRBV6-5,15,CASSQDNWTSLREYF
.,TRBV19,12,CASSEGPGAWYF
.,TRBV5-1,15,CASSLLGRGNTEAFF
.,TRBV30,14,CAWRRQGDTGELFF
.,TRBV5-4,14,CASSSTGSYNEQFF
.,TRBV18,13,CASSPGQNTEAFF
.,TRBV29-1,15,CSVEQRQESSYEQYF
.,TRBV16,13,CASSPGSGYGYTF
.,TRBV28,15,CASLQRALSSYEQYF
.,TRBV6-4,13,CASAGQGGQPQHF
.,TRBV7-3,16,CASSFIHRYYTGELFF
.,TRBV14,12,CASSQGGRQTYF
.,TRBV7-2,16,CASSLLAGGFKYEQYF
.,TRBV2,13,CASSAQGRETQYF
.,TRBV28,15,CASSLLTGTNQPQHF
.,TRBV18,12,CASSPQTSAQYF
.,TRBV2,15,CASLQDIRPRETQYF
once,TRBV28,16,CASSSLHRGGGYGYTF
.,TRBV6-1,18,CASSGSRARDRGDNEQFF
.,TRBV7-3,14,CASSAQGPGTEAFF
.,TRBV5-5,14,CASSFLGQGETQYF
.,TRBV6-5,15,CASSHSPQENTEAFF
.,TRBV7-9,12,CASTSSTDTQYF
.,TRBV7-2,15,CASSLSGTGAEPQHF
few,TRBV4-1,15,CASSQVSTGYNEQFF
.,TRBV2,19,CASSEAVGVPLSGANVLTF
.,TRBV10-2,16,CASYSGGAYGTDTQYF
.,TRBV7-8,15,CASSSRTSGVYEQYF
.,TRBV4-1,14,CASSQAGGEETQYF
.,TRBV7-2,16,CASSSIYRVVGETQYF
.,TRBV5-1,14,CASREVSSYNEQFF
.,TRBV27,15,CASSPGTSGKNEQFF
.,TRBV5-5,14,CASSAAGVFSPLHF
.,TRBV4-1,15,CASSPGTGLLVGYTF
.,TRBV18,13,CASSGNRGYEQYF
.,TRBV28,11,CASSSITEAFF
.,TRBV7-6,16,CASSLVYGGSTDTQYF
.,TRBV4-2,14,CASSRTAEAYEQYF
.,TRBV4-2,17,CASSQAGLETAKNIQYF
.,TRBV28,14,CASSLDLGRYEQYF
.,TRBV4-1,15,CASSQQQGGTYEQYF
few,TRBV4-2,14,CASSQELDPNEQYF
.,TRBV9,16,CASSVASGRGYNEQFF
few,TRBV4-3,17,CASSQIVAGGSTDTQYF
few,TRBV6-5,14,CASRFRDSNQPQHF